Here is one TCR beta chain with its context. V shed 2 bases and J shed 1 base, with 9 bases lying between them. This CDR3 spans 14 amino acids. In germline, CDR1 is KGHSH, CDR2 LQKENI. This sample is part of a study of blood T cell repertoires in COVID-19. Measured with immunoSEQ multiplex PCR; TCRdb has only the in-frame clones, and not every one. The table includes 150,000 to 200,000 clones, about 88% detected once. The genes are TRBV18 and TRBJ2-7; the D gene is possibly TRBD1 (5 bases). Sequencing was performed on PBMCs or T cells enriched from blood (not recorded which). The source is a human donor with acute COVID-19. The donor label of this sample is uncertain. In DNA form, the CDR3 reads TGTGCCAGCTCACCATTGCAGGGATCCTACGAGCAGTACTTC. This encodes CASSPLQGSYEQYF.